This entry describes one TCR beta chain. Its antigen is not yet known. Per-base quality was not reported, and no clone a single base away is much larger than it. The data were obtained in a study of cytomegalovirus exposure and HLA in healthy donors (dated 2017 in TCRdb). Regarding the complete study: In an earlier analysis of some 610 of the donors, 250 to 350 Gb of sequence data and approximately 100 million unique TCR beta sequences from 150 million to 200 million T cells were reported. Every repertoire in the discovery cohort had been generated on one and the same sequencing platform. Typing coverage varied by locus: roughly 629-630 donors for A, B, C, DRB1 and DQB1; some 520 for DQA1; about 600 for DPA1; approximately 490 for DPB1. To predict cytomegalovirus infection status, the study brought together high-throughput TCR immunosequencing, statistical association of individual TCRs with disease status, and machine learning. The study aimed to test whether signatures of past pathogen exposure could be identified by cataloging public T cell receptors. Rather than drawing on any new phenotypic data, the later analysis identified candidate immune exposures from TCR beta sequences and the way those sequences occurred across donors. In a later analysis, previously published TCR beta repertoires from 600 to 850 donors were re-analyzed and high-resolution HLA genotyping was added so that TCR occurrence patterns could be studied. Class I and class II HLA loci were covered by the typing at four-digit resolution. Among a few hundred genotyped donors of the cohort, an average of around 240,000 unique TCR beta nucleotide sequences were sequenced per donor, roughly 20% of them non-productive. An early release covering more than 500 HLA-typed donors comprised roughly 300 gigabases of sequencing data and tens of millions of unique TCR sequences. Donor age, sex, ethnicity and CMV serostatus were compiled together with the repertoire data. Of the 398 genotyped donors, around 81% fell in the genetic ancestry cluster associated with self-reported Caucasian donors. Roughly five DR-DQ haplotypes were treated as single units for association and clustering because of strong linkage in the cohort. An earlier analysis of several hundred of the donors applied high-throughput TCR beta sequencing to assess whether each TCR beta V gene segment acted as functional or pseudogenic. Using immunosequencing, the study profiled T cell repertoires from about 620 subjects and related those repertoires to cytomegalovirus serostatus. In addition to the first cohort of 500 to 850 subjects, a separate validation cohort of 120 different subjects was used. A later genetic analysis took genome-wide SNP genotypes for about three fifths of the roughly 700 donors and used that subset as a discovery cohort. Points the paper makes about the study in general: For the cohort, immune exposure information was limited to CMV serostatus. Cytomegalovirus status was reported to be diagnosed by the classifier with high specificity and sensitivity in both the original and validation cohorts. Broadly in line with IMGT annotations, most TCR beta V segments showed up in productive rearrangements about 90% or about 30% of the time in an earlier analysis of around 600 of the donors. In a later analysis, most CMV-associated TCR beta chains were found to appear HLA-restricted, with HLA associations seemingly driven largely by CMV exposure. In a later analysis, TCR association rates were found to vary across HLA loci, with the most associated TCRs seen for DRB1 alleles and the fewest for HLA-C alleles. A later analysis reported that several top co-occurrence clusters appeared linked to parvovirus B19, influenza, CMV and Epstein-Barr virus. A further reported finding was that TCR beta sequences accurately predicted the HLA-A and HLA-B alleles for most subjects in the first cohort. A few of the identified cytomegalovirus-associated TCR beta chains were confirmed in vitro to be specific for cytomegalovirus antigens. It was suggested by the authors that the approach could potentially be generalized to other disease states and immunological phenotypes. Sequencing depth was assumed to be roughly uniform across donors in the presence/absence analyses, though that assumption may not hold. Assigning TCR associations to individual alleles was difficult when HLA alleles, especially DR and DQ, strongly co-occurred. Linkage disequilibrium might explain the correlated functional status among segregating V segments, but an unknown experimental factor could not be ruled out. Compared with the roughly 700-donor mean, donors in an Asian-associated ancestry cluster had fewer N-insertions in productive TCRs, according to a later genetic analysis. In a later analysis, HLA-associated TCR beta chains were found to be more clonally expanded and to have lower generation probabilities than equally common non-associated chains. Most TCR sequences were observed very rarely across donors, whereas some public TCRs were present in many individuals. The earlier analysis of about 600 of the donors excluded some 15 rarely observed V segments, including chromosome 9 orphons, because counts were too low. The study listed 164 TCR beta chains as associated with cytomegalovirus. Because HLA typing was unavailable for some donors at each locus, only the typed subset was used in association tests. An association between a missense DCLRE1C variant and V-gene and J-gene trimming of TCR beta chains was found in a later genetic analysis and replicated in an independent cohort. A later analysis associated about 17,000 TCR beta sequences with specific HLA alleles at a false discovery rate of 0.05. Only TCR beta chains were sequenced in this cohort, and the absence of alpha or paired-chain data limited detectable features. A group of highly shared sequence variants was considered likely to be a technical artifact of the sequencing pipeline.

The cohort comprised 666 healthy bone marrow donors. All cohort members were sampled while nominally healthy, although unrecorded immune exposures were likely present. The donor was CMV seropositive and was included in the group of 289 seropositive cohort members. Each donor provided a peripheral blood sample, and peripheral blood mononuclear cells were used for TCR beta sequencing. The Qiagen DNeasy Blood Extraction Kit was used to extract genomic DNA from the blood cell samples. The library relied on the immunoSEQ multiplex PCR assay. For the multiplex PCR, a mixture combining 60 forward primers for TCR Vbeta segments and 13 reverse primers for TCR Jbeta segments was used. A multiplex PCR assay on genomic DNA amplified the CDR3 region of rearranged TCR beta genes. The Illumina HiSeq System was used to sequence the amplified TCR beta libraries as 87-base-pair reads. As for the original processing: In a later analysis, approximately 74 million unique TCR beta chains were counted across the roughly 610 repertoires, and roughly 11 million of these chains were shared by at least two donors. To remove PCR and sequencing errors, raw reads were error-corrected and collapsed into unique sequences using a nearest-neighbor algorithm that merged closely related sequences. To assign V, D and J gene segments, CDR3 sequences were aligned to IMGT reference sequences. For a sequence to be retained, at least a six-nucleotide match to both a V gene segment and a J gene segment was required. Rearrangements were called productive when the CDR3 lacked stop codons and stayed in frame with V and J; all others were non-productive. Following IMGT convention, CDR3 was defined as the stretch from the second conserved V-encoded cysteine to the conserved J-encoded phenylalanine. The earlier analysis of 587 of the donors excluded sequences that lacked an unambiguous match to a single V gene segment. In an earlier analysis of 587 of the donors, V segments were called functional above 56.7% productive rearrangements and were called segregating when the between-donor standard deviation exceeded 5%. A statistical classification framework was built to diagnose cytomegalovirus status from the catalog of TCR beta chain sequences. A later analysis assigned V and J genes by comparing TCR nucleotide sequences with IMGT/GENE-DB human TR gene sequences. A later analysis assigned CDR3 sequences and most-parsimonious VDJ recombination scenarios with the TCRdist pipeline. In a later analysis, each TCR beta chain was defined by its CDR3 amino acid sequence together with its V-gene family, and reads without a unique V-gene family were excluded. A later analysis removed 592 highly shared, low-generation-probability nucleotide sequences to deal with suspected cross-contamination and a sequencing artifact. A later analysis calculated a clonal expansion index for each public chain from normalized within-repertoire ranks of inferred template counts. In a later analysis, generation probabilities were computed with a VDJ recombination model fitted to out-of-frame rearrangements, and the resulting probabilities were checked against IGoR. Hypergeometric tests were used in a later analysis to score TCR-TCR, TCR-HLA and TCR-CMV co-occurrence, with a repertoire-size bias correction applied to the TCR pairs. In a later analysis, false discovery rates were estimated by permuting HLA or CMV assignments 20 times. In a later analysis, co-occurring TCRs were grouped with DBSCAN, and TCRdist sequence similarity was added when clustering was performed within HLA-allele-positive subsets. Repertoires with fewer than 30,000 or more than 120,000 public chains were left out of co-occurrence clustering, as were a handful of repertoires with anomalous nucleotide sharing. Entries here come from immuneACCESS through TCRdb and include only in-frame sequences with V and J called. Some clones fail to appear in such tables; in the studies checked, an unresolved V gene covers under half of the shortfall, and the cause of the remainder is unknown. Clonal size and the V and J genes are those of that table, whereas D and trimming came from the DNA. In this sample the table shows 80,000 or so clones, under 80% of which occur a single time. Together, the top ten hold approximately 4.4% of the sample.

Input material: PBMCs. This TCR derives from a man between 60 and 75 years old in good health and CMV-seropositive.

The bases are TGTGCCAGCAGCCCGGCCGGAGGGGCACCCTACGAGCAGTACTTC. Its protein is CASSPAGGAPYEQYF. Here the chain combines TRBV5-4 and TRBJ2-7; TRBD2 is a possible D gene, resting on 6 matching bases. The CDR3, from cysteine to phenylalanine, totals 15 residues. The sequence is cut down to CDR3 DNA, 45 bases in frame from base 1. V gives up 4 bases and J gives up 2 bases, and the segment between their germline ends measures 16 bases. According to the germline V gene (reference sequence), CDR1 reads SGHNT and CDR2 reads YYREEE. Reference TRBV5-4 and TRBJ2-7 proteins supply the regions before and after the CDR3; the full variable domain is: ETGVTQSPTHLIKTRGQQVTLRCSSQSGHNTVSWYQQALGQGPQFIFQYYREEENGRGNFPPRFSGLQFPNYSSELNVNALELDDSALYLCASSPAGGAPYEQYFGPGTRLTVT.